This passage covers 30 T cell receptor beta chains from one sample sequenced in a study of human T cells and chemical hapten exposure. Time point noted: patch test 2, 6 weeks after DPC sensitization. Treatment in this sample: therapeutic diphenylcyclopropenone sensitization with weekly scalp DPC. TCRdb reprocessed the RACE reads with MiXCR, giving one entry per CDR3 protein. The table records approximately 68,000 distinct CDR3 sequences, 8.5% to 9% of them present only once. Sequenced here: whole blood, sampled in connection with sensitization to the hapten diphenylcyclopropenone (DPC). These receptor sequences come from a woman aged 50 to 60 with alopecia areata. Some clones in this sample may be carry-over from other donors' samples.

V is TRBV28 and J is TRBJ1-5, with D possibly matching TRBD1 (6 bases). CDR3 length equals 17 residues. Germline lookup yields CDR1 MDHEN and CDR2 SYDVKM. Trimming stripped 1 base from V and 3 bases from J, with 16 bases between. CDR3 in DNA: TGTGCCAGCAGTTTATACCCGCAGGGGTTAGACAATCAGCCCCAGCATTTT. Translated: CASSLYPQGLDNQPQHF.

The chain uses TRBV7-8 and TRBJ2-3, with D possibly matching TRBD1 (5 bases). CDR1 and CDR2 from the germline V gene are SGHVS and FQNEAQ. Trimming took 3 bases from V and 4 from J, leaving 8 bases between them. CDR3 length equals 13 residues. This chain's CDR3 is CASSLKGPDTQYF. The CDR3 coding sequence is TGTGCCAGCAGCTTGAAGGGGCCAGATACGCAGTATTTT.

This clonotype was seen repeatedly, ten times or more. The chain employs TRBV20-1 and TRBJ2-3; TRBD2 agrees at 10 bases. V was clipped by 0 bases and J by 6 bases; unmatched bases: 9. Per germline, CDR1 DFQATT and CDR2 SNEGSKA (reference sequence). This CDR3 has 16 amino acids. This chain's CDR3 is CSARDVSSGSWDTQYF. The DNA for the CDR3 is TGCAGTGCTAGAGATGTCTCTAGCGGGAGTTGGGATACGCAGTATTTT.

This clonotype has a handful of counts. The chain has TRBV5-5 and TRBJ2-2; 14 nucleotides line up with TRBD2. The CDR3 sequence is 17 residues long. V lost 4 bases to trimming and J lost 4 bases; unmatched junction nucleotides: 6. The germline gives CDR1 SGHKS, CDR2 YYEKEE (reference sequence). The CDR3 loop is CASSVSGTSGSTGELFF. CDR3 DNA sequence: TGTGCCAGCAGCGTATCCGGGACTAGCGGGAGCACCGGGGAGCTGTTTTTT.

CDR3 DNA sequence: TGTGCCAGCTCACCTTCGACAGGGAGGCTCCCTGGAAACACCATATATTTT. Protein: CASSPSTGRLPGNTIYF. J is TRBJ1-3 and V is TRBV18, with 7 bases aligning to TRBD1. The CDR3 spans 17 residues. V gave up 3 bases and J gave up 2 bases; unmatched junction bases: 10. Germline CDR1 reads KGHSH; CDR2 reads LQKENI.

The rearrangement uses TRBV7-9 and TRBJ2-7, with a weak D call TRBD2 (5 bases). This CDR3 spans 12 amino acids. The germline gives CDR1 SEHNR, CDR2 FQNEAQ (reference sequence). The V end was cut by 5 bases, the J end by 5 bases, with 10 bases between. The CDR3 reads CASSPYSDEQYF. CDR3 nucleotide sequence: TGTGCCAGCAGCCCCTATAGCGACGAGCAGTACTTC.

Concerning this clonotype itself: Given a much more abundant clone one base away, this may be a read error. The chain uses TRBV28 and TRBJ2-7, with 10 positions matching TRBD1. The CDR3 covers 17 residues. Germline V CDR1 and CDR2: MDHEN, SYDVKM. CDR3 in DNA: TGTGCCAGCAGGGCGGGACAGGGGCCTCTTTATTCCTACGAGCGGTACTTC. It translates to CASRAGQGPLYSYERYF.

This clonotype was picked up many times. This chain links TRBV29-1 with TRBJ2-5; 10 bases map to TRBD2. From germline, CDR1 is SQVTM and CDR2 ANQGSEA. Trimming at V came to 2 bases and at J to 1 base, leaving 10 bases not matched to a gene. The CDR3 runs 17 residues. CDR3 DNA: TGCAGCGTTGAAAGGCCTAGCGGGAGCCCAGGCCAAGAGACCCAGTACTTC. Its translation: CSVERPSGSPGQETQYF. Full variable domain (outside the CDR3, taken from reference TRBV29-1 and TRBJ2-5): SAVISQKPSRDICQRGTSLTIQCQVDSQVTMMFWYRQQPGQSLTLIATANQGSEATYESGFVIDKFPISRPNLTFSTLTVSNMSPEDSSIYLCSVERPSGSPGQETQYFGPGTRLLVL.

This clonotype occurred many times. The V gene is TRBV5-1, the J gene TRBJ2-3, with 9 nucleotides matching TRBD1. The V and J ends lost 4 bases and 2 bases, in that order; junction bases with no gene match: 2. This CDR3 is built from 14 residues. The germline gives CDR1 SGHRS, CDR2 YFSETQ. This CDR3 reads CASSLQGATDTQYF. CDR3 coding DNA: TGCGCCAGCAGCCTACAGGGGGCCACAGATACGCAGTATTTT. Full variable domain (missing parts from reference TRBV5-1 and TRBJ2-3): KAGVTQTPRYLIKTRGQQVTLSCSPISGHRSVSWYQQTPGQGLQFLFEYFSETQRNKGNFPGRFSGRQFSNSRSEMNVSTLELGDSALYLCASSLQGATDTQYFGPGTRLTVL.

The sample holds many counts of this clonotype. The DNA of the CDR3 is TGCGCCAGCAGCCTAGGGGGGGCCACGACCTACGAGCAGTACTTC. It codes for CASSLGGATTYEQYF. The rearrangement links TRBV5-1 to TRBJ2-7; D might be TRBD2 (7 bases). Germline V gene lookup returns CDR1 SGHRS and CDR2 YFSETQ. The V end was cut by 4 bases, the J end by 2 bases, with 16 bases between. The CDR3 runs 15 residues. The full variable domain, in which reference TRBV5-1 and TRBJ2-7 provide the parts outside the CDR3, is KAGVTQTPRYLIKTRGQQVTLSCSPISGHRSVSWYQQTPGQGLQFLFEYFSETQRNKGNFPGRFSGRQFSNSRSEMNVSTLELGDSALYLCASSLGGATTYEQYFGPGTRLTVT.

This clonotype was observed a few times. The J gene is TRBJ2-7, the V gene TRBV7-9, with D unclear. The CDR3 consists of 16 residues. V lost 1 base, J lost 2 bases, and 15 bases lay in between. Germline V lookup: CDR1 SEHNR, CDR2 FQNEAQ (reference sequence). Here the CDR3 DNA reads TGTGCCAGCAGCTTAGGCGTTTTGCGGAGCACCTACGAGCAGTACTTC. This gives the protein CASSLGVLRSTYEQYF. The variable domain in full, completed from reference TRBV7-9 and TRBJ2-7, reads DTGVSQNPRHKITKRGQNVTFRCDPISEHNRLYWYRQTLGQGPEFLTYFQNEAQLEKSRLLSDRFSAERPKGSFSTLEIQRTEQGDSAMYLCASSLGVLRSTYEQYFGPGTRLTVT.

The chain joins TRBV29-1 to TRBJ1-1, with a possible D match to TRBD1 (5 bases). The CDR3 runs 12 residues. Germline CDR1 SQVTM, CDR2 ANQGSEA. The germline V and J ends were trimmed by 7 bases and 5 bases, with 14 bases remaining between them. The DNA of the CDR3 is TGCAGCGCCGAAGGGGATGTGACTGAAGCTTTCTTT. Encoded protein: CSAEGDVTEAFF. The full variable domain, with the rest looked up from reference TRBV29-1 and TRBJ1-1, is SAVISQKPSRDICQRGTSLTIQCQVDSQVTMMFWYRQQPGQSLTLIATANQGSEATYESGFVIDKFPISRPNLTFSTLTVSNMSPEDSSIYLCSAEGDVTEAFFGQGTRLTVV.

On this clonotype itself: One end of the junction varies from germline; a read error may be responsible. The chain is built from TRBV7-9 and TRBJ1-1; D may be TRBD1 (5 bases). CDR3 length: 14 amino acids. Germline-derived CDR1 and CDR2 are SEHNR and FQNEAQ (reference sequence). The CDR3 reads CDSSLVRTNTEAFF. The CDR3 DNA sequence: TGTGACAGCAGCTTAGTGAGGACAAACACTGAAGCTTTCTTT.

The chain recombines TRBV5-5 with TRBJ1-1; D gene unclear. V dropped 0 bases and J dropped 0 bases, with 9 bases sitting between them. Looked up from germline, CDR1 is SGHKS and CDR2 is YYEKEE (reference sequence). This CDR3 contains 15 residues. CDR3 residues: CASSLVPDLNTEAFF. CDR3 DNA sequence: TGTGCCAGCAGCTTGGTTCCAGACCTGAACACTGAAGCTTTCTTT.

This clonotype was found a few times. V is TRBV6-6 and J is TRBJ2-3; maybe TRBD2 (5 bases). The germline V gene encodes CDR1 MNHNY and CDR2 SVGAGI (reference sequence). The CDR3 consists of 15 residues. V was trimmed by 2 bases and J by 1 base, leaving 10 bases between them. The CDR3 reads CASSYPAEGTDTQYF. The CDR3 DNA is TGTGCCAGCAGTTACCCGGCGGAGGGCACAGATACGCAGTATTTT.

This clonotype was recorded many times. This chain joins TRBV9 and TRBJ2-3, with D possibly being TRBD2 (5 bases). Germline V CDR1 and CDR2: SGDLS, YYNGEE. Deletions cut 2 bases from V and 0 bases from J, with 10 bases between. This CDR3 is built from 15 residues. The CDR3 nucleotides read TGTGCCAGCAGCGTTGGTAGCGTAAGCACAGATACGCAGTATTTT. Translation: CASSVGSVSTDTQYF.

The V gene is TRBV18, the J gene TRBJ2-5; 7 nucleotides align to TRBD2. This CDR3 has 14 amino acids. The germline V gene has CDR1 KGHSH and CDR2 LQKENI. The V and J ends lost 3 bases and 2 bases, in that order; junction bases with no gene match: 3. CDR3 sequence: CASSPYGGQETQYF. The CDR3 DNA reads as TGTGCCAGCTCACCTTACGGGGGGCAAGAGACCCAGTACTTC.

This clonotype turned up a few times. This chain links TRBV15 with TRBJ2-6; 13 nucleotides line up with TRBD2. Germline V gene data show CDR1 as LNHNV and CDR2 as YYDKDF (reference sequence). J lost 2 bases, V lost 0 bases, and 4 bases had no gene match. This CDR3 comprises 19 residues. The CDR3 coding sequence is TGTGCCACCAGCAGAGAGAGACTAGCGGGAGGAGCTGGGGCCAACGTCCTGACTTTC. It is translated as CATSRERLAGGAGANVLTF.

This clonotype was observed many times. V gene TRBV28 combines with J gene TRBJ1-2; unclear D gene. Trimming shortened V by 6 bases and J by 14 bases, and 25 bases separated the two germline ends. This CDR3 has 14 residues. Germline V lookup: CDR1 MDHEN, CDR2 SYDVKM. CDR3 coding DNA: TGTGCCAGCAGGCCCACCCAGATGGACCATATGGGGACCTTC. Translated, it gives CASRPTQMDHMGTF.

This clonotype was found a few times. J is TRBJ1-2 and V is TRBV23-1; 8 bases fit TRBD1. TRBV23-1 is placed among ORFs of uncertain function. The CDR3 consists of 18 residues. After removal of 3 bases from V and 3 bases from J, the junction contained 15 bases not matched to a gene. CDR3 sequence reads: CASSQELTGGIFYYGYTF. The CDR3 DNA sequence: TGCGCCAGCAGTCAGGAATTAACAGGGGGAATATTCTACTATGGCTACACCTTC.

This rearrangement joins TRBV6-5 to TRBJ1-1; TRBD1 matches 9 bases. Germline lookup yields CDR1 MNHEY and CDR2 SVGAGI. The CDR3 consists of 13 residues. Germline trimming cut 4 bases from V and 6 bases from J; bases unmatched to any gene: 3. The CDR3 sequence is CASSWTGEAEAFF. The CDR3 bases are TGTGCCAGCAGTTGGACAGGGGAGGCTGAAGCTTTCTTT.

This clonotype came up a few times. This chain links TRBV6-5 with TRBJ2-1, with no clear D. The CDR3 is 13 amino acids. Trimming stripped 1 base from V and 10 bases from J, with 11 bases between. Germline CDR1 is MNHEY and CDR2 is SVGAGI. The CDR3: CASSYFPGREQFF. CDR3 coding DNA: TGTGCCAGCAGTTACTTCCCCGGGCGCGAGCAGTTCTTC.

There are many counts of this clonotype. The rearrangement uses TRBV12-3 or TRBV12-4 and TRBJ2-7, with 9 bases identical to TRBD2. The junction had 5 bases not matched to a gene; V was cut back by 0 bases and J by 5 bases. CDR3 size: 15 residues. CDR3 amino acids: CASSLALAGTHEQYF. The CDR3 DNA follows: TGTGCCAGCAGTTTAGCCCTAGCGGGAACCCACGAGCAGTACTTC.

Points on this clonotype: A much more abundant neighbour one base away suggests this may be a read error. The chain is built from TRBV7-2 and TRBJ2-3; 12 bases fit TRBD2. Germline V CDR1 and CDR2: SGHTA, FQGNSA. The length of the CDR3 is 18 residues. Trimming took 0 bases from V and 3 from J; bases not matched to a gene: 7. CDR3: CASSLALRTSGETDTQYF. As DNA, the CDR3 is TGTGCCAGCAGCTTAGCGCTGCGGACTAGCGGGGAGACAGATACGCAGTATTTT.

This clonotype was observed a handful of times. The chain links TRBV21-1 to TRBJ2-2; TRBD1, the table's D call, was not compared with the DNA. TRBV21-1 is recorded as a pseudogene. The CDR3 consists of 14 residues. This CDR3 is CASSNRVGTGELFF. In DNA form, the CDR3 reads TGTGCCAGCAGCAACAGGGTCGGCACCGGGGAGCTGTTTTTT.

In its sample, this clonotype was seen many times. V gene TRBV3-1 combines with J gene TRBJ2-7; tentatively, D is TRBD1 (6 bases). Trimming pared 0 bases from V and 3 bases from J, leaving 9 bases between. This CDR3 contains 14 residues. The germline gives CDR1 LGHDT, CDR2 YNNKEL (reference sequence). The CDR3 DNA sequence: TGTGCCAGCAGCCAAGAGGGGGCTTTCTACGAGCAGTACTTC. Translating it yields CASSQEGAFYEQYF.

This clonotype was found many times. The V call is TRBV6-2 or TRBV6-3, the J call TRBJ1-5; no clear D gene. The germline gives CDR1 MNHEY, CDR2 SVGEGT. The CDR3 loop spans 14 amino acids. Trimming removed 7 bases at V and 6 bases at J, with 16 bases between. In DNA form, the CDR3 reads TGTGCCAGCAAGTACAATGAGGGTATTCAGCCCCAGCATTTT. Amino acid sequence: CASKYNEGIQPQHF.

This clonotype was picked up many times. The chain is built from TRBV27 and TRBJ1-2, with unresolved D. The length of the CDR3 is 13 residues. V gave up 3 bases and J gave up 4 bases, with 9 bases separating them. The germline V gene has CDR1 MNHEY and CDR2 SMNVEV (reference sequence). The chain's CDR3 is CASSFGQTYGYTF. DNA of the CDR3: TGTGCCAGCAGTTTTGGGCAGACCTATGGCTACACCTTC.

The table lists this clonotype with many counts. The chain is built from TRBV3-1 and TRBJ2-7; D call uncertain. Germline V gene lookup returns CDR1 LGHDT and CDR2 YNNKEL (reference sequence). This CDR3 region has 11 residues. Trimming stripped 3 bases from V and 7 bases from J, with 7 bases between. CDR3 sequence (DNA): TGTGCCAGCAGCCACGGCGGAGAGCAGTACTTC. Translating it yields CASSHGGEQYF.

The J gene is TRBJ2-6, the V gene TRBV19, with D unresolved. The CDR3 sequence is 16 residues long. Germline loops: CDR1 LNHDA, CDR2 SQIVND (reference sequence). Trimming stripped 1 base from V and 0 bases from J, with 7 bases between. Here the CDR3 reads CASSIGHRSGANVLTF. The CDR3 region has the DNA TGTGCCAGTAGTATAGGCCACCGCTCTGGGGCCAACGTCCTGACTTTC.